This entry concerns a single T cell receptor beta chain. These data are taken from a study of shared clonotypes between healthy human individuals. Selected positively for CCR7 and CD45RO-negative, naive CD8 cells excluded terminally differentiated effector memory CD45RA+ cells. This CDR3 region has 12 residues. With 1 base removed from V and 4 bases from J, the gap between germline ends came to 5 bases. In germline, CDR1 is SNHLY, CDR2 FYNNEI. Profiled with immunoSEQ multiplex PCR; TCRdb holds only in-frame clones, not every one. In the table there are more than 2 million clones, less than 95% of which are singletons.

This clonotype was obtained from a man between 18 and 35 years old in good health. The genes are TRBV2 and TRBJ2-7; D remains ambiguous. Sequenced: naive CD8+ T cells sorted from blood. The CDR3 region has the DNA TGTGCCAGCAGTGAAGTTCGGTACGAGCAGTACTTC. It specifies CASSEVRYEQYF.